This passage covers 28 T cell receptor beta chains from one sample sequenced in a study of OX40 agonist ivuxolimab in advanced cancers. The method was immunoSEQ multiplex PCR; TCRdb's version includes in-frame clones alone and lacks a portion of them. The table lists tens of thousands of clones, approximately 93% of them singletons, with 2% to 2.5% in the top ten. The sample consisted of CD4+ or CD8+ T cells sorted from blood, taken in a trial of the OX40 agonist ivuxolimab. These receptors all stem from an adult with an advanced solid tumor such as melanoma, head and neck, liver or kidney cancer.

This CDR3 is CASRPRLATGELFF. CDR3 DNA sequence: TGCGCCAGCAGACCTAGACTAGCTACCGGGGAGCTGTTTTTT. The chain uses TRBV5-1 and TRBJ2-2; TRBD2 aligns across 7 bases. The CDR3 runs to 14 residues. V shed 5 bases, J shed 5 bases, and the junction held 6 bases outside the gene matches. The germline CDR1 and CDR2 sequences are SGHRS and YFSETQ.

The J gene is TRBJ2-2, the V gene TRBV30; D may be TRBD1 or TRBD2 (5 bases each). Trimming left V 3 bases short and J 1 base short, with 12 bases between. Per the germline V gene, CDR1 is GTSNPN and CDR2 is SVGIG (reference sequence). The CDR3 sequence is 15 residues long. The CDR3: CAWSWGLGNTGELFF. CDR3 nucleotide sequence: TGTGCCTGGAGCTGGGGGTTAGGGAACACCGGGGAGCTGTTTTTT.

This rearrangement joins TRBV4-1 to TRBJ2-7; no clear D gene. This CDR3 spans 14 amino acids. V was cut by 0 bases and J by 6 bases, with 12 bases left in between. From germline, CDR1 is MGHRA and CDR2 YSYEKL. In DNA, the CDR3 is TGCGCCAGCAGCCAAGATCTCTTAAGCTTCGAGCAGTACTTC. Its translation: CASSQDLLSFEQYF.

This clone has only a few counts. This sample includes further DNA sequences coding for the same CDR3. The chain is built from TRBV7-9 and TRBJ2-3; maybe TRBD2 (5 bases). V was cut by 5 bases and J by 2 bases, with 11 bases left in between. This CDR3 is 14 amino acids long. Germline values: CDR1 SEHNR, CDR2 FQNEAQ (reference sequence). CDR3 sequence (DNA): TGTGCCAGCAGCACAAGCGGCAACACAGATACGCAGTATTTT. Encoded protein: CASSTSGNTDTQYF. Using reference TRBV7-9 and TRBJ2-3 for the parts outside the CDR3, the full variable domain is DTGVSQNPRHKITKRGQNVTFRCDPISEHNRLYWYRQTLGQGPEFLTYFQNEAQLEKSRLLSDRFSAERPKGSFSTLEIQRTEQGDSAMYLCASSTSGNTDTQYFGPGTRLTVL.

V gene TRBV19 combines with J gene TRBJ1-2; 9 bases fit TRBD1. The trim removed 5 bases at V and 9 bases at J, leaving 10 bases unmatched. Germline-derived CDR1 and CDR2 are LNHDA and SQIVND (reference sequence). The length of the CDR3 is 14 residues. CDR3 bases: TGTGCCAGTAGTGCGTTACAGGGGGCAGAAAGCTACACCTTC. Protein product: CASSALQGAESYTF. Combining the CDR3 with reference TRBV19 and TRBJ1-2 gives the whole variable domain DGGITQSPKYLFRKEGQNVTLSCEQNLNHDAMYWYRQDPGQGLRLIYYSQIVNDFQKGDIAEGYSVSREKKESFPLTVTSAQKNPTAFYLCASSALQGAESYTFGSGTRLTVV.

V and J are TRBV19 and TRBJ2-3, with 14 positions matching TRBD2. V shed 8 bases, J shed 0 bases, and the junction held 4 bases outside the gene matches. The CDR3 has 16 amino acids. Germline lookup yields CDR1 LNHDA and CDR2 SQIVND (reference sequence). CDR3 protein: CASGLAGGASTDTQYF. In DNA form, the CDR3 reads TGTGCCAGTGGACTAGCGGGAGGCGCTAGCACAGATACGCAGTATTTT.

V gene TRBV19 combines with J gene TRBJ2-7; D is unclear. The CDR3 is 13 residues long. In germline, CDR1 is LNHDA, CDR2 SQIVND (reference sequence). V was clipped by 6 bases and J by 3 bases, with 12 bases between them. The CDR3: CASRKTPGYEQYF. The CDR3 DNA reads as TGTGCCAGTAGAAAGACGCCGGGCTACGAGCAGTACTTC.

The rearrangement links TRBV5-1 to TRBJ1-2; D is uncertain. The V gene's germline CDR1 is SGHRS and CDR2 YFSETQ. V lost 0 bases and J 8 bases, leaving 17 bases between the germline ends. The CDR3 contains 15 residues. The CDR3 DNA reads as TGCGCCAGCAGCTTGGACGGGGTCCAAAGTACCGGCTACACCTTC. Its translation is CASSLDGVQSTGYTF.

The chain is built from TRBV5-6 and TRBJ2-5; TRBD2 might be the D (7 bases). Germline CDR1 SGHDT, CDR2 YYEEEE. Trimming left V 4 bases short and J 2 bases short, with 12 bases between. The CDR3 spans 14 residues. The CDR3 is CASSPGGRQETQYF. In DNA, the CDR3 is TGTGCCAGCAGCCCGGGGGGCAGGCAAGAGACCCAGTACTTC.

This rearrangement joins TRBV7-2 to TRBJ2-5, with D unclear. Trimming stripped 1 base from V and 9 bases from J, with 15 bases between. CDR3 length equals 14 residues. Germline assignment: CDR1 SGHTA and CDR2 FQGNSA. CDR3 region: CASSLEAGPQAQYF. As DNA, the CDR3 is TGTGCCAGCAGCTTAGAGGCAGGTCCGCAGGCCCAGTACTTC.

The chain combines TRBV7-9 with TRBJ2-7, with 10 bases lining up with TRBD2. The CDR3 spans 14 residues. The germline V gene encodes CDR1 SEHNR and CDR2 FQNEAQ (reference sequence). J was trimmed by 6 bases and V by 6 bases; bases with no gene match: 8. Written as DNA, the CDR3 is TGTGCCAGCAGACCACTAGCGGGATGGCGCGAGCAGTACTTC. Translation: CASRPLAGWREQYF.

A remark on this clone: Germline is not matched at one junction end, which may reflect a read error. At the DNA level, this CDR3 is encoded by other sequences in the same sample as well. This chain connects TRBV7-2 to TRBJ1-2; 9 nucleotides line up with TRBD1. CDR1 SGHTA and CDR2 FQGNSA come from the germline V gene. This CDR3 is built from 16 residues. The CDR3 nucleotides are TGTGCCAGTAGCTTAGCGCCACAGGGGGCGCTCAGTGGCTACACCTTC. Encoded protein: CASSLAPQGALSGYTF. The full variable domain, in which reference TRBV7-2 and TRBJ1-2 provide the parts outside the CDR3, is GAGVSQSPSNKVTEKGKDVELRCDPISGHTALYWYRQSLGQGLEFLIYFQGNSAPDKSGLPSDRFSAERTGGSVSTLTIQRTQQEDSAVYLCASSLAPQGALSGYTFGSGTRLTVV.

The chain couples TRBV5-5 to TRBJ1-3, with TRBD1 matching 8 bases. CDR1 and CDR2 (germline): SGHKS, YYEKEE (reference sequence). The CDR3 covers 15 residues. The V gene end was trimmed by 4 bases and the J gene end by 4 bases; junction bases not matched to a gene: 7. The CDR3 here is CASSHLTGEGNTIYF. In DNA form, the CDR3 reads TGTGCCAGCAGCCACCTGACAGGGGAAGGAAACACCATATATTTT. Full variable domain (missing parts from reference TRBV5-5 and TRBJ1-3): DAGVTQSPTHLIKTRGQQVTLRCSPISGHKSVSWYQQVLGQGPQFIFQYYEKEERGRGNFPDRFSARQFPNYSSELNVNALLLGDSALYLCASSHLTGEGNTIYFGEGSWLTVV.

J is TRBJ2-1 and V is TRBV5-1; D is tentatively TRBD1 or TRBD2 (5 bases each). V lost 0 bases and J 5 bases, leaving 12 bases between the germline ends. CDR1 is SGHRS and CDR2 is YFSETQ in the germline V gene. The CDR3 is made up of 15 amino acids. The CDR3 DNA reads TGCGCCAGCAGCTTGGGAGGGGCCCAAAACAATGAGCAGTTCTTC. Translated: CASSLGGAQNNEQFF.

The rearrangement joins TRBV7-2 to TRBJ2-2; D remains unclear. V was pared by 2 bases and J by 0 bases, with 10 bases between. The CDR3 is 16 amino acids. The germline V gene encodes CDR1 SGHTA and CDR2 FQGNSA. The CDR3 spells CASSLKAPSNTGELFF. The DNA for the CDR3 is TGTGCCAGCAGCTTAAAAGCCCCCTCGAACACCGGGGAGCTGTTTTTT. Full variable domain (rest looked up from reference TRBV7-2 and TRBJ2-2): GAGVSQSPSNKVTEKGKDVELRCDPISGHTALYWYRQSLGQGLEFLIYFQGNSAPDKSGLPSDRFSAERTGGSVSTLTIQRTQQEDSAVYLCASSLKAPSNTGELFFGEGSRLTVL.

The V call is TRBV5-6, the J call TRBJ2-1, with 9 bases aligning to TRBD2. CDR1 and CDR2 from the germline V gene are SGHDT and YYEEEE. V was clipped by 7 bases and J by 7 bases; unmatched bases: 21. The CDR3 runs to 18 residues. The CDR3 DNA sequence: TGTGCCAGCCGTCTGGGGGGCGGGAGGGCCTATCTGATGAATGAGCAGTTCTTC. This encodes CASRLGGGRAYLMNEQFF.

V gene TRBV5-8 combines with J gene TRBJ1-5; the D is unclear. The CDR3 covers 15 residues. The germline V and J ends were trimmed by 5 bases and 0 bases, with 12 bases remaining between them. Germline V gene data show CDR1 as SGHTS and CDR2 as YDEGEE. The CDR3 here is CASREGRASNQPQHF. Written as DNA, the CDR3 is TGTGCCAGCAGAGAAGGGAGGGCTAGCAATCAGCCCCAGCATTTT.

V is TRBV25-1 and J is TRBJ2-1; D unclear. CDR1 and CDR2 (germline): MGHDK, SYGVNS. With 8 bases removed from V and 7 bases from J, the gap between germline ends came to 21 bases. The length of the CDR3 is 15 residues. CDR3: CASGEVRYSSNEQFF. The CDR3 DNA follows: TGTGCCAGCGGCGAAGTTCGCTACAGCTCAAATGAGCAGTTCTTC. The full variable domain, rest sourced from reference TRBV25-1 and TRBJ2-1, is EADIYQTPRYLVIGTGKKITLECSQTMGHDKMYWYQQDPGMELHLIHYSYGVNSTEKGDLSSESTVSRIRTEHFPLTLESARPSHTSQYLCASGEVRYSSNEQFFGPGTRLTVL.

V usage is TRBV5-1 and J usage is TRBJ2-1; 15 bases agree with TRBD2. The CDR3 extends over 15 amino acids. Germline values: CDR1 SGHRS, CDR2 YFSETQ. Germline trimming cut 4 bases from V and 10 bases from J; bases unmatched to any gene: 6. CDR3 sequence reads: CASSLGLAGGLEQFF. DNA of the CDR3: TGCGCCAGCAGCCTCGGACTAGCGGGAGGGTTAGAGCAGTTCTTC.

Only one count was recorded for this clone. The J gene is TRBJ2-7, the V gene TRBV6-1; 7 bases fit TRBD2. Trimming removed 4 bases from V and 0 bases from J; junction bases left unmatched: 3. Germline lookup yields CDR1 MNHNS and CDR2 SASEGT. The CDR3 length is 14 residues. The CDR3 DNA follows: TGTGCCAGCAGTGCACTAGCGAGCTCCTACGAGCAGTACTTC. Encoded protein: CASSALASSYEQYF.

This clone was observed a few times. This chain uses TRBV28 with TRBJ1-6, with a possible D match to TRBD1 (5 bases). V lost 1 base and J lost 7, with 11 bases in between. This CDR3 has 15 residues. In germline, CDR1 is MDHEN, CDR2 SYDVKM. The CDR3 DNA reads TGTGCCAGCAGTTTATCTGCAGGGCGCAATTCACCCCTCCACTTT. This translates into CASSLSAGRNSPLHF.

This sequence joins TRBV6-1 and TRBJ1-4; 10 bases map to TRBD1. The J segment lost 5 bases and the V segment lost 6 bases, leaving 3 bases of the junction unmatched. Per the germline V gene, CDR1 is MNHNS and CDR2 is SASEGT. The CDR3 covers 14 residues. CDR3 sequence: CASRGQGFNEKLFF. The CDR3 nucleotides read TGTGCCAGCAGGGGACAGGGGTTCAATGAAAAACTGTTTTTT.

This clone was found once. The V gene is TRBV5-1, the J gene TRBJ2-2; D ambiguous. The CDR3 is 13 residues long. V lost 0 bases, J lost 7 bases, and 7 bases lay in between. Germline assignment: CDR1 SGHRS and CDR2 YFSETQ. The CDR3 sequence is CASSLDLGGELFF. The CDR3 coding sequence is TGCGCCAGCAGCTTGGACCTGGGCGGGGAGCTGTTTTTT.

CDR3 sequence: CASSLADRFSQPQHF. The CDR3 coding sequence is TGTGCCAGCAGCTTAGCTGACAGGTTTAGTCAGCCCCAGCATTTT. The chain recombines TRBV7-8 with TRBJ1-5; weak D call: TRBD1 (6 bases). The germline gives CDR1 SGHVS, CDR2 FQNEAQ. V lost 0 bases to trimming and J lost 6 bases, with 12 bases between them. The CDR3 is 15 residues long.

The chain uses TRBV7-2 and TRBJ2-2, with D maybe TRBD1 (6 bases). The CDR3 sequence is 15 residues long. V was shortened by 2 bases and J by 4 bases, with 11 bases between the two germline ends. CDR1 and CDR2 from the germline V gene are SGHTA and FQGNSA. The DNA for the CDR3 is TGTGCCAGCAGCTTACGGAGCAGGGGCACCGGGGAGCTGTTTTTT. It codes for CASSLRSRGTGELFF.

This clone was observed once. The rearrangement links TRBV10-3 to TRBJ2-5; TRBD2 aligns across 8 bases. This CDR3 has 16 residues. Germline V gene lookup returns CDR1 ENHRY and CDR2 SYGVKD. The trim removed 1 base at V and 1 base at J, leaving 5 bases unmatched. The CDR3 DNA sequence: TGTGCCATCAGTGAGTTTTCGGGGGGGATCCAAGAGACCCAGTACTTC. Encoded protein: CAISEFSGGIQETQYF.

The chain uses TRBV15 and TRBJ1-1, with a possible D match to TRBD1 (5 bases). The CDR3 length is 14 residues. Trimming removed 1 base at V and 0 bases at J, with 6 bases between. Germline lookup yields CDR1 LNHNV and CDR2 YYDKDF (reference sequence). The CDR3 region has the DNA TGTGCCACCAGCAGAGCGACAGTGAACACTGAAGCTTTCTTT. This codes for CATSRATVNTEAFF. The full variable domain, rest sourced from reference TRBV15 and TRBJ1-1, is DAMVIQNPRYQVTQFGKPVTLSCSQTLNHNVMYWYQQKSSQAPKLLFHYYDKDFNNEADTPDNFQSRRPNTSFCFLDIRSPGLGDTAMYLCATSRATVNTEAFFGQGTRLTVV.

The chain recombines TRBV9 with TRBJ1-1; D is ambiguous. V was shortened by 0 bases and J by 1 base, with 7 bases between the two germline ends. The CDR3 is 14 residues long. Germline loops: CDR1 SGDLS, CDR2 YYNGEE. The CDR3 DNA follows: TGTGCCAGCAGCGTAGTGGGAGGGAACACTGAAGCTTTCTTT. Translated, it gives CASSVVGGNTEAFF.